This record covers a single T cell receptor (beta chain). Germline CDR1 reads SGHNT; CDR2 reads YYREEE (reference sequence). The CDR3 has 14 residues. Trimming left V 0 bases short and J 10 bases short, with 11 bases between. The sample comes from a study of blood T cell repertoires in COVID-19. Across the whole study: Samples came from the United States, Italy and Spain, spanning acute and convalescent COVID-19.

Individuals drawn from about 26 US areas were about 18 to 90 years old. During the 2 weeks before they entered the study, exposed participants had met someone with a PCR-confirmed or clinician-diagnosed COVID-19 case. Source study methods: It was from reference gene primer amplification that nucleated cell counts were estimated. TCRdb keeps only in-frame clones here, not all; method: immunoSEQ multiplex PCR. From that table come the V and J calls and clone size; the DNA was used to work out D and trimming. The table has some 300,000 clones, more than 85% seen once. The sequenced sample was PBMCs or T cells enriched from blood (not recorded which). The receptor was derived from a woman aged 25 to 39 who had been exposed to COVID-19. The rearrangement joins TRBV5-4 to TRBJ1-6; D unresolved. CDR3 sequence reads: CASSLDLGRSPLHF. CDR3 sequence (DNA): TGTGCCAGCAGCTTGGACTTGGGGAGATCACCCCTCCACTTT.